What follows are 15 T cell receptor beta chains derived from one specimen sequenced in a study of beta chain features in type 1 diabetes. Study results and caveats: There was a moderate but significant shortening of TCRB CDR3s in all four CD4+ subsets of Type 1 diabetes patients.

For these TCRs, the target antigens are not known. TCRB transcripts that were expressed got sequenced, as all of the isolated RNA had been reverse transcribed. The repertoire was sequenced with immunoSEQ multiplex PCR; TCRdb's copy has only in-frame clones and lacks some. The sample holds hundreds of thousands of clones, around an eighth seen once. The material sequenced was naive CD4+ T cells from blood. The receptors come from a man aged 18-30 years with type 1 diabetes.

This chain uses TRBV25-1 with TRBJ1-2; weak D call: TRBD1 (5 bases). V dropped 3 bases and J dropped 4 bases, with 12 bases sitting between them. The germline V gene encodes CDR1 MGHDK and CDR2 SYGVNS. The CDR3 totals 14 residues. The CDR3 spells CASSDPLGLYGYTF. The CDR3 region has the DNA TGTGCCAGCAGTGATCCCCTGGGGCTCTATGGCTACACCTTC.

CDR3: CSVVRSGGGGNEQFF. The CDR3 nucleotides read TGCAGCGTAGTTCGCTCGGGAGGGGGCGGCAATGAGCAGTTCTTC. This chain joins TRBV29-1 and TRBJ2-1, with TRBD2 as a possible D gene (8 bases). Trimming took off 6 bases at V and 6 bases at J, with 21 bases between the two ends. This CDR3 is 15 amino acids long. Germline V gene lookup returns CDR1 SQVTM and CDR2 ANQGSEA.

This clone was counted between two and nine times. The chain couples TRBV11-3 to TRBJ2-1, with D perhaps matching TRBD2 (6 bases). This CDR3 has 14 amino acids. V was clipped by 0 bases and J by 5 bases, with 8 bases between them. The germline V gene has CDR1 SGHNT and CDR2 YENEEA. CDR3 nucleotides: TGTGCCAGCAGCTTAGAGCGGGAAAACAATGAGCAGTTCTTC. It specifies CASSLERENNEQFF.

The rearrangement links TRBV4-1 to TRBJ2-1; D might be TRBD1 or TRBD2, each matching 6 bases. Germline CDR1 and CDR2: MGHRA and YSYEKL. This CDR3 contains 16 residues. Trimming stripped 1 base from V and 0 bases from J, with 10 bases between. Written as DNA, the CDR3 is TGCGCCAGCAGCCAAGTAGAGGGGGGCTCCTACAATGAGCAGTTCTTC. It yields the protein CASSQVEGGSYNEQFF.

This clone was observed a few times. This chain links TRBV30 with TRBJ1-1; TRBD1 is a possible D gene (5 bases). Trimming stripped 0 bases from V and 5 bases from J, with 13 bases between. Germline V gene sequence: CDR1 GTSNPN, CDR2 SVGIG (reference sequence). This CDR3 has 14 amino acids. The CDR3 here is CAWSVQGGRTEAFF. DNA for the CDR3: TGTGCCTGGAGTGTGCAGGGTGGAAGAACTGAAGCTTTCTTT.

The chain is built from TRBV30 and TRBJ1-3, with D perhaps matching TRBD1 (5 bases). This CDR3 has 16 residues. The V and J ends lost 0 bases and 7 bases respectively, with 19 bases between them. From germline, CDR1 is GTSNPN and CDR2 SVGIG (reference sequence). CDR3 coding DNA: TGTGCCTGGAGTGTAACCCCCCCAGGGCATTGGAACACCATATATTTT. Translation: CAWSVTPPGHWNTIYF.

This chain joins TRBV7-9 and TRBJ2-1; 11 nucleotides match TRBD1. From germline, CDR1 is SEHNR and CDR2 FQNEAQ (reference sequence). This CDR3 has 15 residues. V was clipped by 5 bases and J by 3 bases; unmatched bases: 3. In DNA form, the CDR3 reads TGTGCCAGCAGCCGAGGGACAGGGGGCTACAATGAGCAGTTCTTC. Its translation: CASSRGTGGYNEQFF.

Note on this clone: The same CDR3 also results from other DNA sequences found in this sample. The gene calls are TRBV28 and TRBJ2-5, with D possibly TRBD1 on 6 matching bases. This CDR3 has 13 residues. Germline lookup yields CDR1 MDHEN and CDR2 SYDVKM. V shed 4 bases and J shed 1 base, with 7 bases lying between them. This CDR3 is CASSSGAQETQYF. CDR3 nucleotides: TGTGCCAGCAGTTCAGGGGCCCAAGAGACCCAGTACTTC.

The sample holds a few counts of this clone. V gene TRBV5-6 combines with J gene TRBJ1-1; D is undetermined. V gave up 4 bases and J gave up 5 bases, with 12 bases separating them. Germline V gene lookup returns CDR1 SGHDT and CDR2 YYEEEE. The CDR3 has 13 residues. In DNA, the CDR3 is TGTGCCAGCAGCCCAGTTGCGGGGACTGAAGCTTTCTTT. Residues: CASSPVAGTEAFF.

This clone was counted a few times. The CDR3 sequence is CASSVFYSGELFF. In DNA form, the CDR3 reads TGTGCCAGCAGCGTGTTCTACTCCGGGGAGCTGTTTTTT. This rearrangement joins TRBV2 to TRBJ2-2; D is ambiguous. The CDR3 extends over 13 amino acids. V was trimmed by 6 bases and J by 6 bases, leaving 11 bases between them. Per germline, CDR1 SNHLY and CDR2 FYNNEI.

This clone was picked up a small number of times. The chain employs TRBV15 and TRBJ1-2; a weak D match, TRBD1 (5 bases). Germline V gives CDR1 LNHNV, CDR2 YYDKDF (reference sequence). The CDR3 loop spans 13 amino acids. V lost 1 base, J lost 5 bases, and 8 bases lay in between. Here the CDR3 reads CATSRVGGYGYTF. In DNA form, the CDR3 reads TGTGCCACCAGCAGAGTGGGGGGATATGGCTACACCTTC.

This clone was seen a few times. This chain joins TRBV7-2 and TRBJ1-2; 12 positions agree with TRBD1. The V gene end was trimmed by 5 bases and the J gene end by 2 bases; junction bases not matched to a gene: 9. The germline V gene has CDR1 SGHTA and CDR2 FQGNSA. CDR3 length equals 17 residues. The CDR3 DNA sequence: TGTGCCAGCAGCCCGAGGGGGACAGGGGGCTTAAACTATGGCTACACCTTC. It specifies CASSPRGTGGLNYGYTF.

The table lists this clone with a few counts. The chain carries TRBV29-1 and TRBJ1-6; TRBD1 agrees at 11 bases. CDR1 is SQVTM and CDR2 is ANQGSEA in the germline V gene. V shed 5 bases, J shed 8 bases, and the junction held 2 bases outside the gene matches. This CDR3 region has 13 residues. In nucleotides, the CDR3 is TGCAGCGTTTGGGACAGGGGGGATTCACCCCTCCACTTT. Protein sequence: CSVWDRGDSPLHF. Full variable domain (rest looked up from reference TRBV29-1 and TRBJ1-6): SAVISQKPSRDICQRGTSLTIQCQVDSQVTMMFWYRQQPGQSLTLIATANQGSEATYESGFVIDKFPISRPNLTFSTLTVSNMSPEDSSIYLCSVWDRGDSPLHFGNGTRLTVT.

Comments on this clone: This specimen includes other DNA sequences encoding the same CDR3. The genes are TRBV29-1 and TRBJ2-1; TRBD1 or TRBD2 may be the D gene (5 bases each). Between the trimmed V and J ends, which lost 4 bases and 0 bases, there was a span of 10 bases. This CDR3 contains 14 residues. Germline values: CDR1 SQVTM, CDR2 ANQGSEA. The CDR3 spells CSVVRGFSYNEQFF. The CDR3 nucleotides are TGCAGCGTTGTACGGGGCTTCTCCTACAATGAGCAGTTCTTC.

This clone has only a few counts. The J gene is TRBJ2-7, the V gene TRBV6-5, with D possibly called TRBD1 or TRBD2 (5 bases each). Deletions cut 4 bases from V and 5 bases from J, with 15 bases between. This CDR3 is built from 14 residues. Germline V gene lookup returns CDR1 MNHEY and CDR2 SVGAGI. The CDR3 DNA reads TGTGCCAGCAGTTCCCCAAATCAGGGAGACGAGCAGTACTTC. It translates to CASSSPNQGDEQYF.